The subject of this entry is one T cell receptor (beta chain). Sequenced by immunoSEQ multiplex PCR; TCRdb stores in-frame clones only, minus some. This table has around 100,000 clones, 84% appearing once. The source of the sample is a study of blood T cell repertoires in COVID-19. Study-wide context: COVID-19 samples from acute and convalescent phases originated in the United States, Italy and Spain.

This sequence was found in a man aged 40-50 years with active or convalescent COVID-19. The sample was peripheral blood.

The CDR3 loop reads CASSDRDGGNTIYF. In DNA form, the CDR3 reads TGTGCCAGCAGCGACCGGGATGGTGGAAACACCATATATTTT. This chain connects TRBV3-1 (or the pseudogene TRBV3-2) to TRBJ1-3; the D is unclear. Trimming left V 5 bases short and J 3 bases short, with 11 bases between. Germline CDR1 reads LGHDT; CDR2 reads YNNKEL (reference sequence). The CDR3 length is 14 residues.